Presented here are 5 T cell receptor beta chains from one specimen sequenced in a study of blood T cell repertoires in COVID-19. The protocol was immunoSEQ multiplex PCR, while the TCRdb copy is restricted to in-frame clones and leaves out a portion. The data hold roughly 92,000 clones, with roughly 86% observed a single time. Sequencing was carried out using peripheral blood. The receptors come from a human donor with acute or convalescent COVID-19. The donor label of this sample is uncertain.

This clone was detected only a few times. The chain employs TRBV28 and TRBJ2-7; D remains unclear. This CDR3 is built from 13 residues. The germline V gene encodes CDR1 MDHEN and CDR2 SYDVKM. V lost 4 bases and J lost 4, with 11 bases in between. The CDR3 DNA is TGTGCCAGCAGTTCCCGGGTCTTTTACGAGCAGTACTTC. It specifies CASSSRVFYEQYF.

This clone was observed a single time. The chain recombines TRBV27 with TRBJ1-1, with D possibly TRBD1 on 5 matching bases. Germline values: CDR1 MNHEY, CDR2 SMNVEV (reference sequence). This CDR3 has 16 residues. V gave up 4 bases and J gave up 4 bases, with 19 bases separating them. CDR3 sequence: CASSSMGRPRVTEAFF. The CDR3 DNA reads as TGTGCCAGCAGTTCCATGGGGCGGCCCAGGGTCACTGAAGCTTTCTTT.

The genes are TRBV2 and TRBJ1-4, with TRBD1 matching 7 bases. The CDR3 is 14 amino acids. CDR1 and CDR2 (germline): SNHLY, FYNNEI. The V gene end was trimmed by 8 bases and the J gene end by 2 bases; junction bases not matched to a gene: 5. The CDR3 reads CASGTARTNEKLFF. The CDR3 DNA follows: TGTGCCAGCGGGACAGCTAGGACTAATGAAAAACTGTTTTTT. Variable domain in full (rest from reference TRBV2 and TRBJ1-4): EPEVTQTPSHQVTQMGQEVILRCVPISNHLYFYWYRQILGQKVEFLVSFYNNEISEKSEIFDDQFSVERPDGSNFTLKIRSTKLEDSAMYFCASGTARTNEKLFFGSGTQLSVL.

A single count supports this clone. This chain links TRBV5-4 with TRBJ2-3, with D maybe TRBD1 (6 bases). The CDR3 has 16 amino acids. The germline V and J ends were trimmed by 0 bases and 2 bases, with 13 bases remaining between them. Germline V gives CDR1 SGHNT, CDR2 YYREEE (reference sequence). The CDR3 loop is CASSLGGRQDTDTQYF. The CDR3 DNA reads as TGTGCCAGCAGCTTGGGCGGCCGACAGGACACAGATACGCAGTATTTT. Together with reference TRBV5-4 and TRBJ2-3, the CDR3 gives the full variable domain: ETGVTQSPTHLIKTRGQQVTLRCSSQSGHNTVSWYQQALGQGPQFIFQYYREEENGRGNFPPRFSGLQFPNYSSELNVNALELDDSALYLCASSLGGRQDTDTQYFGPGTRLTVL.

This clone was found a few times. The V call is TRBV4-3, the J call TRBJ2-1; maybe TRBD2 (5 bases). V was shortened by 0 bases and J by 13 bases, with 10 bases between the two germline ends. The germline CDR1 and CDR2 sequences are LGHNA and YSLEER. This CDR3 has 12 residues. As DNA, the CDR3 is TGCGCCAGCAGCCAAGATTCGGGGAATCAGTTCTTC. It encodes CASSQDSGNQFF.